Listed here is a single T cell receptor (beta chain). The repertoire was sequenced with immunoSEQ multiplex PCR; TCRdb's copy has only in-frame clones and lacks some. The data contain around 61,000 clones, 83% of them singletons. The sample belongs to a study of Tregs in tolerant kidney transplant recipients. The trim removed 0 bases at V and 4 bases at J, leaving 3 bases unmatched. The CDR3 length is 15 residues. CDR1 ENHRY and CDR2 SYGVKD come from the germline V gene. The sample comprised CD4+ T cells from blood. The gene calls are TRBV10-3 and TRBJ2-3; TRBD2 aligns across 8 bases. This sequence originates from a human donor in good health. The CDR3 nucleotides are TGTGCCATCAGTGAGTCGAGCGGGAGCCCAGATACGCAGTATTTT. Protein product: CAISESSGSPDTQYF.